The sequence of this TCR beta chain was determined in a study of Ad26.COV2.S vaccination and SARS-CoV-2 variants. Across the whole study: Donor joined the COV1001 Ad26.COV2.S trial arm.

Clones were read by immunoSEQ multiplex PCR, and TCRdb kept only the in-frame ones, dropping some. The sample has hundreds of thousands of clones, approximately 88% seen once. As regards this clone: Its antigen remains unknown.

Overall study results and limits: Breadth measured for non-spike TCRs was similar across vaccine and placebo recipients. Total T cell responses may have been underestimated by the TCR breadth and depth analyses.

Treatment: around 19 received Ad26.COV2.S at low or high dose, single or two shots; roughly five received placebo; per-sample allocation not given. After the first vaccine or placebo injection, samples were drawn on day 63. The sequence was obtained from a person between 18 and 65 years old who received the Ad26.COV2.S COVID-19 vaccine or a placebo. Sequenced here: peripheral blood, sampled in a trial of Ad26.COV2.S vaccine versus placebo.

CDR3 coding DNA: TGTGCCAGCAGTTTATTGGGGGGGTGGTATAATTCACCCCTCCACTTT. This gives the protein CASSLLGGWYNSPLHF. The chain is built from TRBV27 and TRBJ1-6; D is perhaps TRBD1 (5 bases). Germline CDR1 is MNHEY and CDR2 is SMNVEV (reference sequence). Between the trimmed V and J ends, which lost 1 base and 4 bases, there was a span of 11 bases. This CDR3 spans 16 amino acids.